Sequencing of this T cell receptor beta chain was carried out in a study of T cell responses to AZD1222 COVID-19 vaccine. Overall study findings and caveats: Spike-specific TCR repertoires showed rising breadth and depth after two AZD1222 doses.

In the case of this clone: Its antigen is currently unknown.

Assay used: immunoSEQ multiplex PCR; TCRdb lists only in-frame clones, some missing. This table has 100,000 to 150,000 clones, more than 70% appearing once. Between the trimmed V and J ends, which lost 5 bases and 12 bases, there was a span of 20 bases. Germline values: CDR1 SGHAT, CDR2 FQNNGV. The CDR3 is made up of 14 amino acids. This TCR came from an adult in good health. This chain uses TRBV11-2 with TRBJ2-1; weak D call: TRBD1 (6 bases). Sequencing used peripheral blood, obtained on day 0 of AZD1222 vaccination. The CDR3 reads CASSTDIQGFSQFF. The CDR3 DNA sequence: TGTGCCAGCAGCACCGACATACAGGGATTTTCGCAGTTCTTC.